This T cell receptor beta chain was found in a study of CXCR3-negative and CXCR3-positive naive CD8 T cells. Regarding this clonotype: The target antigen is unknown.

The authors prepared UMI-labeled TRB cDNA libraries by 5' RACE. TCRdb re-called the 5' RACE reads and gives one entry per CDR3 protein, without DNA. This table lists 55,000 to 75,000 distinct CDR3 sequences. The CDR3 totals 15 residues. The V gene's germline CDR1 is SGHDT and CDR2 YYEEEE. Regarding the study as a whole: Researchers report that CXCR3-positive naive cells carry more hydrophobic TRB CDR3s than CXCR3-negative naive cells.

The source material was naive CXCR3+ CD8+ T cells from blood. Subset denoted: CD45RO-CCR7+CD27+CD95- naive CD8+ T cells expressing CXCR3 (TNR3+). J is TRBJ2-7 and V is TRBV5-6. This TCR was recovered from a human donor in good health. Some clones in this sample may be carry-over from other donors' samples. CDR3 protein: CASSFSARLNYEQYF.